This entry lists 13 T cell receptor beta chains sequenced from one sample in a study of monozygotic twins with inflammatory bowel disease. TCRdb reprocessed the 5' RACE reads; each CDR3 protein has one entry and no DNA is given. The repertoire shows approximately 330,000 distinct CDR3 sequences; the top ten hold around 2%. The sample was blood. Source of these receptors: a human donor with ulcerative colitis or Crohn's disease, or a healthy co-twin of an affected twin (not recorded which).

J is TRBJ2-7 and V is TRBV20-1; lacking DNA, the TRBD2 call made by TCRdb goes unchecked. Germline CDR1 is DFQATT and CDR2 is SNEGSKA (reference sequence). The CDR3 is made up of 13 amino acids. The chain's CDR3 is CSASSGTYYEQYF.

The chain joins TRBV11-2 to TRBJ2-1; the D gene TCRdb calls, TRBD1, cannot be checked with no DNA. The CDR3 totals 14 residues. Germline V gives CDR1 SGHAT, CDR2 FQNNGV. CDR3 protein: CASSSGQGAVEQFF.

The chain joins TRBV12-3 or TRBV12-4 to TRBJ2-6; with no DNA, the TCRdb D assignment of TRBD1 cannot be verified. This CDR3 contains 16 residues. The CDR3 spells CASRLTGGSGANVLTF.

The gene calls are TRBV20-1 and TRBJ1-2. The CDR3 spans 12 residues. The V gene's germline CDR1 is DFQATT and CDR2 SNEGSKA (reference sequence). The CDR3 loop reads CSALTANYGYTF.

The V gene is TRBV5-1, the J gene TRBJ2-7. The germline gives CDR1 SGHRS, CDR2 YFSETQ. The CDR3 runs to 15 residues. CDR3 sequence reads: CASSLEYTGPYEQYF.

The chain employs TRBV7-2 and TRBJ2-4; TCRdb outputs TRBD1, but without DNA this stays unchecked. The CDR3 length is 15 residues. The germline V gene has CDR1 SGHTA and CDR2 FQGNSA. CDR3 protein: CASSSDRGPSGIQYF.

This CDR3 reads CASSLISTSVGQETQYF. The genes are TRBV12-3 or TRBV12-4 and TRBJ2-5; lacking DNA, the TRBD2 call made by TCRdb goes unchecked. This CDR3 spans 17 amino acids.

The rearrangement links TRBV24-1 to TRBJ1-2; checking the TCRdb D call of TRBD1 is not possible without DNA. This CDR3 is 16 amino acids long. The germline CDR1 and CDR2 sequences are KGHDR and SFDVKD. CDR3 in amino acids: CATSDFPGRTYEGYTF.

This rearrangement joins TRBV20-1 to TRBJ2-1; the D gene TCRdb calls, TRBD2, cannot be checked with no DNA. CDR3 length: 21 amino acids. Germline values: CDR1 DFQATT, CDR2 SNEGSKA (reference sequence). CDR3 residues: CSARDPYALAGLAGVYNEQFF.

The chain joins TRBV28 to TRBJ2-6. Germline V CDR1 and CDR2: MDHEN, SYDVKM. The CDR3 extends over 13 amino acids. The CDR3 is CASWGSGANVLTF.

V gene TRBV3-1 combines with J gene TRBJ2-7. Germline lookup yields CDR1 LGHDT and CDR2 YNNKEL (reference sequence). The CDR3 length is 14 residues. The CDR3 is CASSQADGIYEQYF.

The chain is built from TRBV11-2 and TRBJ2-3; TCRdb's D call of TRBD1 is untestable without DNA. CDR1 is SGHAT and CDR2 is FQNNGV in the germline V gene. CDR3 length: 20 amino acids. This CDR3 is CASSSPPPSRDHLHTDTQYF.

The chain combines TRBV4-3 with TRBJ2-4; TCRdb reports TRBD2, a call that lacks DNA to check it against. The CDR3 has 15 amino acids. Germline CDR1 reads LGHNA; CDR2 reads YSLEER. This CDR3 reads CASSQVGTRANIQYF.